The 27 T cell receptor beta chains below come from one sample, sequenced in a study of T cells in Graves' hyperthyroidism and ophthalmopathy. Amplification targeted TCR beta CDR3 regions from RNA transcripts. HTBI primers were the set used in a first-round RT-PCR of the TCR CDR3. One entry per CDR3 protein results from TCRdb running MiXCR on the multiplex PCR reads. In the table there are a few hundred thousand distinct CDR3 sequences, more than 12% of which are singletons. Sequencing was done on a sample of blood. The receptors derive from a woman under 40 with Graves' hyperthyroidism.

This clonotype was seen ten or more times. The rearrangement links TRBV28 to TRBJ2-7, with 8 bases lining up with TRBD1. V shed 9 bases and J 5 bases; nucleotides not matched to a gene: 6. CDR3 length equals 12 residues. Looked up from germline, CDR1 is MDHEN and CDR2 is SYDVKM. The CDR3 sequence is CASSLTGDEQYF. The CDR3 DNA sequence: TGTGCCAGTTCCTTGACAGGGGACGAGCAGTACTTC.

This clonotype was detected ten times or more. The gene calls are TRBV15 and TRBJ2-1; 7 bases align to TRBD2. The V and J ends lost 5 bases and 3 bases, in that order; junction bases with no gene match: 7. CDR3 length equals 15 residues. Germline CDR1 LNHNV, CDR2 YYDKDF (reference sequence). The CDR3 bases are TGTGCCACCAGCTTGTCTAGCGGTGACTACAATGAGCAGTTCTTC. Translation gives CATSLSSGDYNEQFF.

This clonotype was counted at least ten times. The chain couples TRBV20-1 to TRBJ2-5; D is possibly TRBD1 or TRBD2 (7 bases each). CDR1 DFQATT and CDR2 SNEGSKA come from the germline V gene (reference sequence). The CDR3 has 15 residues. The V end lost 2 bases, the J end lost 2 bases, and 15 bases lay between the germline ends. CDR3 nucleotide sequence: TGCAGTGCTAGACCAGGGGGGGGGATACAAGAGACCCAGTACTTC. Protein: CSARPGGGIQETQYF.

V is TRBV18 and J is TRBJ1-5, with no clear D. This CDR3 has 14 residues. The germline V gene has CDR1 KGHSH and CDR2 LQKENI. The V and J ends lost 3 bases and 3 bases respectively, with 9 bases between them. The CDR3 protein is CASSPLDDNQPQHF. In DNA form, the CDR3 reads TGTGCCAGCTCACCCCTGGATGACAATCAGCCCCAGCATTTT.

The J gene is TRBJ1-4, the V gene TRBV4-2, with 12 bases fitting TRBD1. Germline CDR1 and CDR2: LGHNA and YNFKEQ. J was trimmed by 4 bases and V by 4 bases; bases with no gene match: 7. The CDR3 extends over 17 amino acids. This CDR3 is CASSPGTGGLFNEKLFF. The CDR3 DNA follows: TGTGCCAGCAGCCCCGGGACAGGGGGCCTCTTTAATGAAAAACTGTTTTTT.

In this sample, this clonotype turned up many times. This rearrangement joins TRBV28 to TRBJ1-2; D call uncertain. CDR3 length: 14 residues. CDR1 is MDHEN and CDR2 is SYDVKM in the germline V gene. The V and J ends lost 5 bases and 4 bases respectively, with 14 bases between them. In DNA form, the CDR3 reads TGTGCCAGCAGTACCCCAGGTGGCGGCTATGGCTACACCTTC. Translation gives CASSTPGGGYGYTF.

In this sample, this clonotype turned up a few times. The V call is TRBV2, the J call TRBJ1-5; D is unclear. In germline, CDR1 is SNHLY, CDR2 FYNNEI. The CDR3 spans 14 residues. Between the trimmed V and J ends, which lost 2 bases and 5 bases, there was a span of 10 bases. The CDR3 protein is CASSERGIDQPQHF. The CDR3 DNA reads as TGTGCCAGCAGTGAACGAGGGATCGATCAGCCCCAGCATTTT.

The rearrangement joins TRBV24-1 to TRBJ2-3; D is unclear. CDR1 and CDR2 from the germline V gene are KGHDR and SFDVKD. With 4 bases removed from V and 2 bases from J, the gap between germline ends came to 9 bases. The CDR3 extends over 14 amino acids. In DNA form, the CDR3 reads TGTGCCACCAGTGAATATACAGACACAGATACGCAGTATTTT. The encoded protein is CATSEYTDTDTQYF.

This clonotype has at least ten counts. The chain combines TRBV11-2 with TRBJ2-1; 13 bases map to TRBD2. V lost 2 bases, J lost 5 bases, and 3 bases stayed unmatched. Germline CDR1 and CDR2: SGHAT and FQNNGV. The CDR3 is 16 amino acids. The CDR3 coding sequence is TGTGCCAGCAGCTTACAACTAGCGGGAGGGGACAATGAGCAGTTCTTC. Encoded protein: CASSLQLAGGDNEQFF.

J is TRBJ2-2 and V is TRBV19, with TRBD2 identical over 11 bases. Per germline, CDR1 LNHDA and CDR2 SQIVND (reference sequence). This CDR3 region has 18 residues. J lost 4 bases, V lost 1 base, and 8 bases had no gene match. CDR3 loop: CASSIGWTSGYSTGELFF. The DNA of the CDR3 is TGTGCCAGTAGTATAGGTTGGACTAGCGGGTACTCCACCGGGGAGCTGTTTTTT.

The chain uses TRBV27 and TRBJ2-7, with no clear D. The CDR3 spans 11 residues. CDR1 and CDR2 from the germline V gene are MNHEY and SMNVEV (reference sequence). V was cut by 4 bases and J by 7 bases, with 8 bases left in between. The CDR3 reads CASSSRQEQYF. CDR3 in DNA: TGTGCCAGCAGTTCCAGACAAGAGCAGTACTTC.

There are many counts of this clonotype. The chain combines TRBV18 with TRBJ2-7; D is ambiguous. V gave up 2 bases and J gave up 1 base, with 9 bases separating them. Germline V gene sequence: CDR1 KGHSH, CDR2 LQKENI. CDR3 length equals 14 residues. CDR3 DNA sequence: TGTGCCAGCTCACCAAATCCAGCTTCCTACGAGCAGTACTTC. Its protein is CASSPNPASYEQYF. The variable domain in full, completed from reference TRBV18 and TRBJ2-7, reads NAGVMQNPRHLVRRRGQEARLRCSPMKGHSHVYWYRQLPEEGLKFMVYLQKENIIDESGMPKERFSAEFPKEGPSILRIQQVVRGDSAAYFCASSPNPASYEQYFGPGTRLTVT.

This clonotype came up many times. The chain employs TRBV6-2 or TRBV6-3 and TRBJ2-7; 9 bases match TRBD2. This CDR3 is built from 16 residues. Germline V CDR1 and CDR2: MNHEY, SVGEGT. V lost 2 bases and J lost 1; bases outside the gene matches: 6. The CDR3 loop is CASSYPSSGKSYEQYF. CDR3 coding DNA: TGTGCCAGCAGTTACCCATCTAGCGGGAAGTCCTACGAGCAGTACTTC.

Ten or more counts support this clonotype. The CDR3 loop is CASSPVSSYEQYF. In DNA form, the CDR3 reads TGTGCCAGCTCACCTGTCAGCTCCTACGAGCAGTACTTC. This sequence joins TRBV18 and TRBJ2-7; no reliable D call. The V end lost 3 bases, the J end lost 0 bases, and 6 bases lay between the germline ends. CDR1 is KGHSH, CDR2 LQKENI, per germline. This CDR3 spans 13 amino acids.

The chain combines TRBV12-3 or TRBV12-4 with TRBJ2-7, with TRBD2 as a possible D gene (5 bases). The V end was cut by 0 bases, the J end by 7 bases, with 13 bases between. CDR3 length: 14 residues. The CDR3 DNA is TGTGCCAGCAGTTTAGCGGGCAGGCCGGGGGAGCAGTACTTC. Translation gives CASSLAGRPGEQYF.

This clonotype appeared many times. V is TRBV2 and J is TRBJ1-1; D gene unclear. V gave up 8 bases and J gave up 2 bases, with 6 bases separating them. There are 11 residues in the CDR3. Germline V gives CDR1 SNHLY, CDR2 FYNNEI. CDR3 sequence reads: CASGTNTEAFF. The CDR3 DNA reads TGTGCCAGCGGCACTAACACTGAAGCTTTCTTT.

This clonotype has at least ten counts. The chain carries TRBV11-2 and TRBJ2-5, with 7 bases aligning to TRBD1. With V trimmed by 2 bases and J by 1 base, 4 bases remained unmatched. Germline CDR1 reads SGHAT; CDR2 reads FQNNGV. This CDR3 region has 15 residues. CDR3 nucleotide sequence: TGTGCCAGCAGCTTAAAACAGGGGTCCCAAGAGACCCAGTACTTC. It translates to CASSLKQGSQETQYF. Using reference TRBV11-2 and TRBJ2-5 for the parts outside the CDR3, the full variable domain is EAGVAQSPRYKIIEKRQSVAFWCNPISGHATLYWYQQILGQGPKLLIQFQNNGVVDDSQLPKDRFSAERLKGVDSTLKIQPAKLEDSAVYLCASSLKQGSQETQYFGPGTRLLVL.

A remark on this clonotype: A read error is possible here, since a much larger clone lies one base away. The V call is TRBV6-5, the J call TRBJ2-5; no clear D gene. V lost 2 bases and J 7 bases, leaving 14 bases between the germline ends. This CDR3 comprises 14 residues. Germline loops: CDR1 MNHEY, CDR2 SVGAGI. The CDR3 region is CASSYGSNGPTQYF. The DNA of the CDR3 is TGTGCCAGCAGTTACGGGTCAAACGGCCCGACCCAGTACTTC.

There are many counts of this clonotype. The chain has TRBV4-2 and TRBJ2-7; 7 bases agree with TRBD1. The CDR3 runs to 15 residues. V trimming: 4 bases; J trimming: 2 bases; junction bases outside the gene matches: 8. CDR1 and CDR2 (germline): LGHNA, YNFKEQ. The CDR3 reads CASSRYRGNTYEQYF. The CDR3 region has the DNA TGTGCCAGCAGCCGATACAGGGGTAATACCTACGAGCAGTACTTC.

This clonotype was counted many times. The CDR3 is CASSWSGSSTDTQYF. CDR3 coding DNA: TGTGCCAGCAGTTGGAGCGGGTCTAGCACAGATACGCAGTATTTT. V usage is TRBV6-2 or TRBV6-3 and J usage is TRBJ2-3; possible D gene TRBD2, 6 bases. The germline CDR1 and CDR2 sequences are MNHEY and SVGEGT. The CDR3 contains 15 residues. The V end lost 4 bases, the J end lost 0 bases, and 11 bases lay between the germline ends.

This clonotype was counted many times. The V call is TRBV12-3 or TRBV12-4, the J call TRBJ2-7, with D perhaps matching TRBD1 (8 bases). Trimming took off 5 bases at V and 2 bases at J, with 19 bases between the two ends. The CDR3 covers 16 residues. The CDR3, as DNA: TGTGCCAGCAGTCTAGGGCCTACAGGGGGGGCCTACGAGCAGTACTTC. Its protein product is CASSLGPTGGAYEQYF.

This clonotype was counted at least ten times. The chain joins TRBV6-1 to TRBJ1-1, with D unclear. The germline V gene has CDR1 MNHNS and CDR2 SASEGT. This CDR3 contains 13 residues. V dropped 6 bases and J dropped 3 bases, with 11 bases sitting between them. CDR3 amino acids: CASSEIRDTEAFF. CDR3 nucleotides: TGTGCCAGCAGCGAGATAAGGGACACTGAAGCTTTCTTT.

The chain employs TRBV4-1 and TRBJ2-1; 11 bases line up with TRBD2. From germline, CDR1 is MGHRA and CDR2 YSYEKL. The CDR3 consists of 16 residues. Unmatched junction bases numbered 7, after V lost 3 bases and J lost 6 bases. CDR3 bases: TGCGCCAGCAGCCAGTCACTAGCGGGAGACCGCAATGAGCAGTTCTTC. Translating it yields CASSQSLAGDRNEQFF.

Only a few counts were recorded for this clonotype. The chain employs TRBV20-1 and TRBJ2-5, with D uncertain. Germline V gene sequence: CDR1 DFQATT, CDR2 SNEGSKA (reference sequence). The V end was cut by 1 base, the J end by 5 bases, with 8 bases between. This CDR3 has 12 residues. The CDR3 sequence: CSARVGWETQYF. The CDR3 DNA is TGCAGTGCTAGAGTTGGTTGGGAGACCCAGTACTTC.

This rearrangement joins TRBV29-1 to TRBJ1-5; D is undetermined. V was cut by 6 bases and J by 4 bases, with 10 bases left in between. CDR3 length equals 12 residues. Germline CDR1 and CDR2: SQVTM and ANQGSEA. This chain's CDR3 is CSVPLGNQPQHF. For the CDR3, the DNA is TGCAGCGTCCCCTTGGGAAATCAGCCCCAGCATTTT.

Worth noting for this clonotype: A much larger clone differs by one base, so this may be a read error. V is TRBV6-5 and J is TRBJ2-1; D possibly corresponds to TRBD2 (6 bases). From germline, CDR1 is MNHEY and CDR2 SVGAGI. The CDR3 extends over 15 amino acids. The CDR3 protein is CAGSYPGSPNNEQFF. The DNA for the CDR3 is TGTGCCGGCAGTTACCCCGGGAGTCCAAACAATGAGCAGTTCTTC.

This clonotype was detected ten times or more. The V and J genes are TRBV2 and TRBJ2-3, with D tentatively TRBD2 (6 bases). CDR3 length equals 16 residues. The germline V and J ends were trimmed by 6 bases and 2 bases, with 18 bases remaining between them. Germline-derived CDR1 and CDR2 are SNHLY and FYNNEI. The CDR3 coding sequence is TGTGCCAGCAGCGAGCAATCTAGCGTCGTCACAGATACGCAGTATTTT. Protein sequence: CASSEQSSVVTDTQYF.